These 9 T cell receptor beta chains were sequenced from one sample in a study of shared clonotypes between healthy human individuals. Sequencing used immunoSEQ multiplex PCR; TCRdb keeps in-frame clones, though not all of them. The table lists 2 million to 2.5 million clones, approximately 93% of them singletons. The sequencing input was naive CD4+ T cells from PBMCs. The subset: CD45RA+ positively selected. All receptors derive from a man younger than 30 in good health. Some clones in this sample may be carry-over from other donors' samples.

With regard to this clone: No DNA is shown, since the ends of the CDR3 on it are uncertain; the CDR3 is the one TCRdb lists. The CDR3 sequence is CASSLFGQGTRVDHF. This chain uses TRBV28 with TRBJ1-4; the table's TRBD1 call for D was not verified on the DNA. Per the germline V gene, CDR1 is MDHEN and CDR2 is SYDVKM. Termini included, the CDR3 measures 15 amino acids.

This clone has a single count. The chain recombines TRBV5-6 with TRBJ2-3; D might be TRBD1 (6 bases). V was clipped by 1 base and J by 2 bases, with 11 bases between them. Germline V gene sequence: CDR1 SGHDT, CDR2 YYEEEE. The CDR3 is 15 residues long. CDR3 nucleotides: TGTGCCAGCAGCTTGTCCGGACAGCCCACAGATACGCAGTATTTT. As protein: CASSLSGQPTDTQYF.

The gene calls are TRBV5-4 and TRBJ2-1; D not certain. The CDR3 runs to 13 residues. With 2 bases removed from V and 9 bases from J, the gap between germline ends came to 12 bases. Germline CDR1 SGHNT, CDR2 YYREEE (reference sequence). CDR3 sequence: CASSLLTPGEQFF. The CDR3 nucleotides are TGTGCCAGCAGCTTACTGACCCCGGGTGAGCAGTTCTTC.

The V call is TRBV5-4, the J call TRBJ2-1, with 9 bases aligning to TRBD1. Germline values: CDR1 SGHNT, CDR2 YYREEE (reference sequence). The J segment lost 9 bases and the V segment lost 5 bases, leaving 9 bases of the junction unmatched. The CDR3 consists of 14 residues. DNA of the CDR3: TGTGCCAGCAGATCCGGGACAGGGCGGCGTGAGCAGTTCTTC. Amino acids: CASRSGTGRREQFF.

The chain has TRBV6-4 and TRBJ2-7; 9 nucleotides line up with TRBD1. CDR1 is MRHNA and CDR2 is SNTAGT in the germline V gene. Losses at the gene ends were 2 bases for V and 2 bases for J; bases not matched to a gene: 10. The CDR3 is 17 amino acids. CDR3 sequence reads: CASSDGLGTGNTYEQYF. The CDR3 DNA sequence: TGTGCCAGCAGTGACGGATTGGGGACAGGGAACACCTACGAGCAGTACTTC.

The chain employs TRBV7-9 and TRBJ2-3; no reliable D call. Germline-derived CDR1 and CDR2 are SEHNR and FQNEAQ (reference sequence). The CDR3 covers 16 residues. Trimming removed 5 bases at V and 2 bases at J, with 17 bases between. CDR3 DNA sequence: TGTGCCAGCAGCCACGGTAGGCGCGGAGACACAGATACGCAGTATTTT. This translates into CASSHGRRGDTDTQYF.

The V and J genes are TRBV6-1 and TRBJ2-5; D is tentatively TRBD1 or TRBD2 (5 bases each). The CDR3 contains 13 residues. Between the trimmed V and J ends, which lost 6 bases and 5 bases, there was a span of 13 bases. Germline V gene lookup returns CDR1 MNHNS and CDR2 SASEGT. CDR3 sequence: CASRQAGTETQYF. CDR3 sequence (DNA): TGTGCCAGCAGGCAAGCAGGGACGGAGACCCAGTACTTC.

The chain employs TRBV6-5 and TRBJ1-5, with D uncertain. In germline, CDR1 is MNHEY, CDR2 SVGAGI. This CDR3 region has 13 residues. V lost 8 bases to trimming and J lost 4 bases, with 12 bases between them. CDR3 coding DNA: TGTGCCAGCCGCGGCGGGGAAAATCAGCCCCAGCATTTT. Translating gives CASRGGENQPQHF.

J is TRBJ2-3 and V is TRBV7-2, with 7 bases that match TRBD2. The CDR3 covers 18 residues. J gave up 4 bases and V 4 bases, and 17 bases lay outside the gene matches. Germline V CDR1 and CDR2: SGHTA, FQGNSA. This chain's CDR3 is CASSSELGGGRGPDTQYF. In nucleotides, the CDR3 is TGTGCCAGCAGCTCCGAATTAGGTGGCGGGAGAGGGCCAGATACGCAGTATTTT.